This TCR beta chain comes out of a study of PD-1 blockade in mismatch repair-deficient tumors. Whole-study context: Patients had approximately 12 mismatch repair-deficient cancer types, all previously treated and progressing.

Per the germline V gene, CDR1 is LGHNA and CDR2 is YNFKEQ. J lost 7 bases, V lost 4 bases, and 8 bases had no gene match. This CDR3 has 15 amino acids. Every patient had mismatch repair deficiency by PCR or immunohistochemistry. The TCR-sequenced patients were a few responders to pembrolizumab. Sequencing was performed with immunoSEQ multiplex PCR; in TCRdb, only in-frame clones are kept and a portion is missing. Seen here are about 34,000 clones, around 80% observed once, and the top ten hold about 3.2%. The clonotype comes from an adult with mismatch repair-deficient cancer. The chain combines TRBV4-2 with TRBJ1-5; 9 bases line up with TRBD1. The sequencing here drew on PBMCs, taken 6 to 7 weeks after starting pembrolizumab. The CDR3 sequence is CASSRLDRGDQPQHF. The CDR3 bases are TGTGCCAGCAGCCGACTGGACAGGGGCGACCAGCCCCAGCATTTT.